This T cell receptor (beta chain) is drawn from a study of blood T cell repertoires in COVID-19. About the study: In each case, the material was cDNA or gDNA derived from T cells, B-cell-depleted T cells, or PBMCs.

In the authors' methods: Amplifying reference gene primers gave estimates of nucleated cell counts. Sequencing used immunoSEQ multiplex PCR; TCRdb keeps in-frame clones, though not all of them. V, J and clone size were drawn from that table, and D and trimming were deduced from the DNA. The sample gives 270,000 or so clones, around 85% of which show up once; roughly 12% is in the top ten. Losses at the gene ends were 3 bases for V and 3 bases for J; bases not matched to a gene: 3. Germline lookup yields CDR1 LNHDA and CDR2 SQIVND (reference sequence). This CDR3 comprises 15 residues. Sample: peripheral blood. This TCR derives from a young woman with COVID-19, enrolled during active disease. This sequence joins TRBV19 and TRBJ2-7; 12 nucleotides match TRBD1. The CDR3 protein is CASSMGQGAGYEQYF. As DNA, the CDR3 is TGTGCCAGTAGTATGGGACAGGGGGCTGGCTACGAGCAGTACTTC.